Listed below are T cell receptor beta chains from one sample, sequenced in a study of cytotoxic CD8 clonotypes in ibrutinib-treated CLL. The data were produced by immunoSEQ multiplex PCR, yet TCRdb's version contains in-frame clones alone and is incomplete. There are 110,000 to 150,000 clones in the sample; roughly three quarters occur only once, and around 13% lies in the top ten. The specimen comprised PBMCs, sampled after 12 months of ibrutinib treatment. The receptor source for this set is a human donor with chronic lymphocytic leukemia. Each CDR3 is given with its conserved first and last residue. D genes are given only for firm matches. Only some rows state a clone size, as once, few, many or a class for expanded clones.

CDR3 DNA	CDR3 protein	J gene	V gene	D gene	clone size
TGTGCCAGCAGTGACTCGGCTAGCAATGAGCAGTTCTTC	CASSDSASNEQFF	TRBJ2-1	TRBV6-4	-	-
TGTGCCAGCAGCGGGTCGCTAGCTGGTACCGGGGAGCTGTTTTTT	CASSGSLAGTGELFF	TRBJ2-2	TRBV9	-	-
TGTGCCAGCAGCTTGGGAGGGACCTATGGCTACACCTTC	CASSLGGTYGYTF	TRBJ1-2	TRBV5-6	-	few
TGCGCCAGCAGCCCGTACAGTGAGCGTTTGGGTAACAATGAGCAGTTCTTC	CASSPYSERLGNNEQFF	TRBJ2-1	TRBV4-3	-	once
TGTGCCAGTAGTATTACCCTCTTAGGGCAAATTAACACTGAAGCTTTCTTT	CASSITLLGQINTEAFF	TRBJ1-1	TRBV19	-	-
TGTGCCAGCAACCCAGGGGTTGGCGAGCAGTACTTC	CASNPGVGEQYF	TRBJ2-7	TRBV2	-	-
TGTGCCAGCAGCCGCGGGACATTTGCTTCCTACAATGAGCAGTTCTTC	CASSRGTFASYNEQFF	TRBJ2-1	TRBV6-6	-	-
TGTGCCAGCAAGGAGCAGCCTAGCGGGCCGCTCGAGCAGTACTTC	CASKEQPSGPLEQYF	TRBJ2-7	TRBV6-1	TRBD2	-
TGTGCCAGCAGCGGCTCGGGGGAAATCAACACTGAAGCTTTCTTT	CASSGSGEINTEAFF	TRBJ1-1	TRBV9	-	-
TGTGCCAGCAGTTTGCGGGGCACTGAAGCTTTCTTT	CASSLRGTEAFF	TRBJ1-1	TRBV27	-	-
TGTGCCAGCAGCGCCGGCGAGACCCAGTACTTC	CASSAGETQYF	TRBJ2-5	TRBV7-9	-	-
TGTGCCAGCAGTTTCGGGGGAGGAGGGCAAGAGACCCAGTACTTC	CASSFGGGGQETQYF	TRBJ2-5	TRBV28	-	-
TGTGCCAGCGGGAGGACCACATACGAGCAGTACTTC	CASGRTTYEQYF	TRBJ2-7	TRBV2	-	few
TGTGCCAGCAGATTAGCGGGAGTGGCCTACGAGCAGTACTTC	CASRLAGVAYEQYF	TRBJ2-7	TRBV2	TRBD2	-
TGTGCCAGCAGCCTTATGGGGGGGATCACTGAAGCTTTCTTT	CASSLMGGITEAFF	TRBJ1-1	TRBV28	-	-
TGTGCCAGCAGGGAGACTAGCGGGAACTCCTACAATGAGCAGTTCTTC	CASRETSGNSYNEQFF	TRBJ2-1	TRBV2	TRBD2	-
TGCGCCAGCAGCCAACTAACCTCGAACAATGAGCAGTTCTTC	CASSQLTSNNEQFF	TRBJ2-1	TRBV4-1	-	few
TGTGCCAGCAGCCTCTCTGGGCCTCTTCATCAGCCCCAGCATTTT	CASSLSGPLHQPQHF	TRBJ1-5	TRBV7-2	-	-
TGCGCCAGCAGCTTGAGGCTAGCGGGAGGATTGAATGAGCAGTTCTTC	CASSLRLAGGLNEQFF	TRBJ2-1	TRBV5-1	TRBD2	-
TGTGCCTGGGAACAGGGGGTAAACACTGAAGCTTTCTTT	CAWEQGVNTEAFF	TRBJ1-1	TRBV30	TRBD1	-
TGTGCCAGCAGTGGGGCCCAGGGGGCTGTGCAGTACTTC	CASSGAQGAVQYF	TRBJ2-7	TRBV2	TRBD1	-
TGTGCCAGCAGTTCAACTGTTTACAGGGGATCCGGGGAGCTGTTTTTT	CASSSTVYRGSGELFF	TRBJ2-2	TRBV28	TRBD1	few
TGTGCCAGCAGTTACTCGGGGGCGGAAGGCTACACCTTC	CASSYSGAEGYTF	TRBJ1-2	TRBV6-5	-	few
TGTGCCTGGAGCCCGGAAACAGGGGAAGCCTATGGCTACACCTTC	CAWSPETGEAYGYTF	TRBJ1-2	TRBV30	TRBD1	-
TGTGCCAGCAGTTACCAGGCGGGGTTTTCGCATGGCTACACCTTC	CASSYQAGFSHGYTF	TRBJ1-2	TRBV6-5	-	-
TGTGCCAGCAGTCTAAGGGCGCCTCAAGAGACCCAGTACTTC	CASSLRAPQETQYF	TRBJ2-5	TRBV11-2	-	-
TGTGCCAGCAGCTTGGTGGGGACCCCGCCTGAAAAACTGTTTTTT	CASSLVGTPPEKLFF	TRBJ1-4	TRBV5-6	-	-
TGTGCCAGCAACCTAAGGGGGGCAAATGGCTACACCTTC	CASNLRGANGYTF	TRBJ1-2	TRBV5-4	-	-
TGTGCCAGCAGCCAAAGACAGGGTGAAGCTTTCTTT	CASSQRQGEAFF	TRBJ1-1	TRBV7-8	TRBD1	-
TGTGCCAGCAGCCAAGTACTATATGGACAAACGTTTCTTGTCTCCTACGAGCAGTACTTC	CASSQVLYGQTFLVSYEQYF	TRBJ2-7	TRBV4-2	-	-
TGTGCCAGCAAGACAGGAATGAACACCGGGGAGCTGTTTTTT	CASKTGMNTGELFF	TRBJ2-2	TRBV19	-	-
TGTGCCACCAGCAGAGATAGGGGGGGGCACAATGAGCAGTTCTTC	CATSRDRGGHNEQFF	TRBJ2-1	TRBV15	-	-
TGTGCCACGCACCAGGGGGCGGGAGGCTACACCTTC	CATHQGAGGYTF	TRBJ1-2	TRBV6-5	TRBD1	few
TGTGCCAGCAGCTTAACGATTGGACAGCCTGACAATGAGCAGTTCTTC	CASSLTIGQPDNEQFF	TRBJ2-1	TRBV7-3	-	-
TGTGCCAGCAGCTTATTCCCCGGGGAGCTGTTTTTT	CASSLFPGELFF	TRBJ2-2	TRBV13	-	-
TGTGCCAGCAGCTCCTCCGGGACGTACACAGATACGCAGTATTTT	CASSSSGTYTDTQYF	TRBJ2-3	TRBV7-2	-	-
TGTGCCAGTAGCCTCCGAGGGAACACTGAAGCTTTCTTT	CASSLRGNTEAFF	TRBJ1-1	TRBV19	-	few
TGCGCCAGCAGCTTGGGACAGGCTGACGGGCGGGAGCAGTACTTC	CASSLGQADGREQYF	TRBJ2-7	TRBV5-1	-	-
TGTGCCAGCTCACGATTGGGTAATGGCTACACCTTC	CASSRLGNGYTF	TRBJ1-2	TRBV18	-	-
TGCGCCAGCAGCTTGCCCAGTAGCTACGAGCAGTACTTC	CASSLPSSYEQYF	TRBJ2-7	TRBV5-1	-	-
TGCGCCAGCAGCCAAGTGGACGAATTCCCCGGTGGGGCCAACGTCCTGACTTTC	CASSQVDEFPGGANVLTF	TRBJ2-6	TRBV4-3	-	-
TGCGCCAGCAGCCCAGGACAGGGGAGCTATGGCTACACCTTC	CASSPGQGSYGYTF	TRBJ1-2	TRBV5-1	TRBD1	-
TGTGCCAGCAGCGAAGGGGGTGGCCACGGAGATTATGGCTACACCTTC	CASSEGGGHGDYGYTF	TRBJ1-2	TRBV9	-	-
TGTGCCAGCAGCGCCGAGGGGACAGTCTCCTACGAGCAGTACTTC	CASSAEGTVSYEQYF	TRBJ2-7	TRBV7-6	TRBD1	-
TGTGCCAGCACCCTCTCGGTTAGCGGGAGAGTTACGAATGAGCAGTTCTTC	CASTLSVSGRVTNEQFF	TRBJ2-1	TRBV5-6	TRBD2	-
TGTGCCATCTCCGGGACAGGCAGCACAGATACGCAGTATTTT	CAISGTGSTDTQYF	TRBJ2-3	TRBV10-3	TRBD1	once